This record looks at one T cell receptor beta chain sequence and its context. Its antigen is undetermined. These data belong to a study of cytomegalovirus exposure and HLA in healthy donors. CDR3 length: 19 residues. The V end was cut by 1 base, the J end by 7 bases, with 28 bases between. Per the germline V gene, CDR1 is SGHVS and CDR2 is FQNEAQ. A multiplex PCR was run with 60 Vbeta primers and 13 Jbeta primers. TCRdb's table, derived via immunoSEQ multiplex PCR, lists solely in-frame clones and lacks some. This repertoire shows about 72,000 clones, 82% found once; its top ten account for roughly 2%. Whole-study findings and limits: Analysis performed later showed TCR beta chains linked to HLA being more clonally expanded than equally common others. What was likely a sequencing artifact was a cluster of highly shared sequence variants. In presence/absence analyses, roughly uniform sequencing depth across donors was assumed. A few of the chains that were CMV-associated were confirmed in vitro to be specific for CMV antigens.

The sequencing input was PBMCs. V and J are TRBV7-8 and TRBJ2-5; weak D call: TRBD1 (7 bases). The source is a man between 18 and 29 years old in good health and CMV-seronegative. CDR3 nucleotides: TGTGCCAGCAGCTTAGTCGTCGCGGGACAGCTCCTAGCCCAGGGGACCCAGTACTTC. Translation gives CASSLVVAGQLLAQGTQYF.